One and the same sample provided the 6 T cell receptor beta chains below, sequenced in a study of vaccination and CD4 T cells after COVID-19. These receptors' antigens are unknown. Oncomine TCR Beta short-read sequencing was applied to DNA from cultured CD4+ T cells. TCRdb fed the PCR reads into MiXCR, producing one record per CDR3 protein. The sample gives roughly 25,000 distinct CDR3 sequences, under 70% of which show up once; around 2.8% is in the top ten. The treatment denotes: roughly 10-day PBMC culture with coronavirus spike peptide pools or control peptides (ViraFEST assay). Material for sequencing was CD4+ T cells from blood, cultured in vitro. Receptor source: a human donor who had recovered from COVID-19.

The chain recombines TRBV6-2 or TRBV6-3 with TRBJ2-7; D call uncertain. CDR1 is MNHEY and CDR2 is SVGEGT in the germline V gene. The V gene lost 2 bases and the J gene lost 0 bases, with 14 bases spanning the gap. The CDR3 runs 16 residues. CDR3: CASSYLPLGNSYEQYF. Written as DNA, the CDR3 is TGTGCCAGCAGTTACCTCCCCCTGGGGAACTCCTACGAGCAGTACTTC.

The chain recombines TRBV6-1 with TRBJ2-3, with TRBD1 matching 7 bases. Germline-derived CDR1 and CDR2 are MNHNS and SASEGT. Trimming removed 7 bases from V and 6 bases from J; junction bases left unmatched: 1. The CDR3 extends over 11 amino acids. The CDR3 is CASKQGDTQYF. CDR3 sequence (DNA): TGTGCCAGCAAACAGGGGGATACGCAGTATTTT.

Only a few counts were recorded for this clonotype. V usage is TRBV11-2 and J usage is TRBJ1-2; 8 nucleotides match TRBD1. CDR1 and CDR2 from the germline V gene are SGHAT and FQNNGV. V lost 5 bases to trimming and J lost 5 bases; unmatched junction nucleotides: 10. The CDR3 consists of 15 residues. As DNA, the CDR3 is TGTGCCAGCAGCCCACGGACAGGGTCGGGGTATGGCTACACCTTC. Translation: CASSPRTGSGYGYTF.

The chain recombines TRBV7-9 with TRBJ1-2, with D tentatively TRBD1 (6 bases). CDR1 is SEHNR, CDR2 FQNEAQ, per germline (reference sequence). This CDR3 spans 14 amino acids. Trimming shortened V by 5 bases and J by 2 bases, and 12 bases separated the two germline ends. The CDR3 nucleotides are TGTGCCAGCAGCATTGGACAGACCAACTATGGCTACACCTTC. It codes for CASSIGQTNYGYTF.

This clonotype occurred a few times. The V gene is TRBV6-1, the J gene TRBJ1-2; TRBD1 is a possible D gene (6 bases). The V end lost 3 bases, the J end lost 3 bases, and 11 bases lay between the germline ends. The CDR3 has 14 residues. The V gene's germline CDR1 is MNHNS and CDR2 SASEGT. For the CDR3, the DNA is TGTGCCAGCAGTGAGACCAGGGGCGACTATGGCTACACCTTC. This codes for CASSETRGDYGYTF.

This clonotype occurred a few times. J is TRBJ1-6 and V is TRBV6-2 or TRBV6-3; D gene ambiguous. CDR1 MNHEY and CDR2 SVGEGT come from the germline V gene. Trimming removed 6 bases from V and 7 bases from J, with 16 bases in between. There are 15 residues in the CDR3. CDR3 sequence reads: CASREPTAANSPLHF. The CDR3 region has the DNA TGTGCCAGCAGAGAGCCTACAGCAGCCAATTCACCCCTCCACTTT.